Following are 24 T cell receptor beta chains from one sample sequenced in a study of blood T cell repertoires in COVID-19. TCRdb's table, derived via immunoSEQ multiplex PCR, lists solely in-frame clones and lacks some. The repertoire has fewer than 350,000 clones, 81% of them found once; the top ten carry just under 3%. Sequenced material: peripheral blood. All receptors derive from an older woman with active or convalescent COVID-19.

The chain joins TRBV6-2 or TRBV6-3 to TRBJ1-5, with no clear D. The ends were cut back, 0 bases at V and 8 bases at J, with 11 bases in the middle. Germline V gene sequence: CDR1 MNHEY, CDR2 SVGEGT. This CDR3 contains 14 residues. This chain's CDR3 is CASSYSIAVEPQHF. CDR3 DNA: TGTGCCAGCAGTTACTCGATCGCAGTGGAGCCCCAGCATTTT.

DNA of the CDR3: TGTGCCAGCAGCTCAGCGCCGATCGGGGGCTACACCTTC. It specifies CASSSAPIGGYTF. The J gene is TRBJ1-2, the V gene TRBV6-2 or TRBV6-3; D call uncertain. V lost 6 bases and J 8 bases, leaving 16 bases between the germline ends. The germline V gene encodes CDR1 MNHEY and CDR2 SVGEGT. The CDR3 extends over 13 amino acids.

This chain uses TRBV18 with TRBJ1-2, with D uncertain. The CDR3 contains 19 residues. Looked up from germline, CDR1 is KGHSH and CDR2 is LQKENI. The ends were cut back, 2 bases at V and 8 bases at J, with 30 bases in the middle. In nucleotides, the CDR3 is TGTGCCAGCTCACCAGATAACCTTATAGTCGGGAGTCGTTCGATGGGCTACACCTTC. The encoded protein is CASSPDNLIVGSRSMGYTF. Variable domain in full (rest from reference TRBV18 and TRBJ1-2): NAGVMQNPRHLVRRRGQEARLRCSPMKGHSHVYWYRQLPEEGLKFMVYLQKENIIDESGMPKERFSAEFPKEGPSILRIQQVVRGDSAAYFCASSPDNLIVGSRSMGYTFGSGTRLTVV.

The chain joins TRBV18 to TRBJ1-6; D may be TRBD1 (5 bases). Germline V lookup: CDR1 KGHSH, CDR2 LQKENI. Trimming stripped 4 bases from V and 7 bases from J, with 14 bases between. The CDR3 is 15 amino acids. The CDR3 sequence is CASSQVGARNSPLHF. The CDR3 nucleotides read TGTGCCAGCTCACAAGTTGGGGCACGGAATTCACCCCTCCACTTT.

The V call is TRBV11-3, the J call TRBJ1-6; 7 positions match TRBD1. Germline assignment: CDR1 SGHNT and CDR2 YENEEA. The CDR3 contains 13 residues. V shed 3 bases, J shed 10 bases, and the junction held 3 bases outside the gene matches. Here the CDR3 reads CASSFGGGSPLHF. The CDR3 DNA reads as TGTGCCAGCAGCTTCGGAGGGGGCTCACCCCTCCACTTT.

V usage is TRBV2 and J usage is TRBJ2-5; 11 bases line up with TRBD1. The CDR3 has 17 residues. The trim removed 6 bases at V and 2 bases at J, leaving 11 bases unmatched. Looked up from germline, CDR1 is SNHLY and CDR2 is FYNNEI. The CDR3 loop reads CASRRDLGDRGQETQYF. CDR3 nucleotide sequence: TGTGCCAGCAGGAGGGACCTAGGGGACAGGGGGCAAGAGACCCAGTACTTC.

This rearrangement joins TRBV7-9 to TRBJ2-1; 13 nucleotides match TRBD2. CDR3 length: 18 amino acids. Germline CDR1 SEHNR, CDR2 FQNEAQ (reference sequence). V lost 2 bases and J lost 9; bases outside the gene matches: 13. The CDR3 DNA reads TGTGCCAGCAGCTTAAGCCGCGAAAAGACTAGCGGGGGGAGTGAGCAGTTCTTC. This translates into CASSLSREKTSGGSEQFF.

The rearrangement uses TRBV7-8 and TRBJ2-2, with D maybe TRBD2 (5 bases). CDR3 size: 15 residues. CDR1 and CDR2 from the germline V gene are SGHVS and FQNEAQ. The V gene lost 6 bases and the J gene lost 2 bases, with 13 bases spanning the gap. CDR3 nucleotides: TGTGCCAGCAGACCTCCGACGGGAAACACCGGGGAGCTGTTTTTT. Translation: CASRPPTGNTGELFF.

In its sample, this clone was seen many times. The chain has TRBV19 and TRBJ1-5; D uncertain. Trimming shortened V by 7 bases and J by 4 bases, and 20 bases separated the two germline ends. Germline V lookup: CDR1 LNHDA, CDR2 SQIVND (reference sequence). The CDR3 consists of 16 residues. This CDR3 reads CASTPLLQVQNQPQHF. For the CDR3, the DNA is TGTGCCAGTACCCCTTTACTTCAGGTCCAAAATCAGCCCCAGCATTTT. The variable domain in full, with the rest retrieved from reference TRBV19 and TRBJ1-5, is DGGITQSPKYLFRKEGQNVTLSCEQNLNHDAMYWYRQDPGQGLRLIYYSQIVNDFQKGDIAEGYSVSREKKESFPLTVTSAQKNPTAFYLCASTPLLQVQNQPQHFGDGTRLSIL.

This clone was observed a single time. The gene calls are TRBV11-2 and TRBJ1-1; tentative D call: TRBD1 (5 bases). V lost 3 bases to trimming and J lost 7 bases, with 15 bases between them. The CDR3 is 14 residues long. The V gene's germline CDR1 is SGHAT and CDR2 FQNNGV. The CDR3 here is CASSFRATGHEAFF. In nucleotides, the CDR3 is TGTGCCAGCAGCTTTAGGGCCACAGGACATGAAGCTTTCTTT. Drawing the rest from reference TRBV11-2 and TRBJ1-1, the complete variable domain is EAGVAQSPRYKIIEKRQSVAFWCNPISGHATLYWYQQILGQGPKLLIQFQNNGVVDDSQLPKDRFSAERLKGVDSTLKIQPAKLEDSAVYLCASSFRATGHEAFFGQGTRLTVV.

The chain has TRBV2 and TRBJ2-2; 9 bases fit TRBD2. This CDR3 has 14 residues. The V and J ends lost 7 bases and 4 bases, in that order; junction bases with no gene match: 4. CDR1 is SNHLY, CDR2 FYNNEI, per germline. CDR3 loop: CASTLTSGTGELFF. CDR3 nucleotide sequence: TGTGCCAGCACGTTGACTAGCGGCACCGGGGAGCTGTTTTTT.

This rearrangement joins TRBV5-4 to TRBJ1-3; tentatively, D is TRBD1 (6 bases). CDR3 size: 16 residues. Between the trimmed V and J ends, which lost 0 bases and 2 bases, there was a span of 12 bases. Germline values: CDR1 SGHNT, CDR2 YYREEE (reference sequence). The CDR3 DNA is TGTGCCAGCAGCTTGGATAGGGGGTATCCTGGAAACACCATATATTTT. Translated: CASSLDRGYPGNTIYF.

The CDR3 reads CASSAEGVGELFF. The DNA for the CDR3 is TGCGCCAGCAGTGCCGAGGGGGTCGGGGAGCTGTTTTTT. The V call is TRBV10-1, the J call TRBJ2-2, with D possibly matching TRBD1 (6 bases). The CDR3 runs to 13 residues. Trimming stripped 4 bases from V and 7 bases from J, with 10 bases between. Germline V lookup: CDR1 WNHNN, CDR2 SYGVQD (reference sequence).

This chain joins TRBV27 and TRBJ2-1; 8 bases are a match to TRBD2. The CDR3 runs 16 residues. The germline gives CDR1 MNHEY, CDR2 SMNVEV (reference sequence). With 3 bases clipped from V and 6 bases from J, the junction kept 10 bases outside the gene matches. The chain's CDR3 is CASSLDIAAGGNEQFF. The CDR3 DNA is TGTGCCAGCAGTTTGGATATAGCCGCGGGGGGCAATGAGCAGTTCTTC.

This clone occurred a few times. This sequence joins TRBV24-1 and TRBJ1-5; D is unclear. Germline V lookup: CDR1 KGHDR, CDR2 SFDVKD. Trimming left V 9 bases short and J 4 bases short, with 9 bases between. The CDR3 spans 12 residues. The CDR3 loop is CATVNRNQPQHF. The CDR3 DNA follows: TGTGCCACCGTAAACAGAAATCAGCCCCAGCATTTT.

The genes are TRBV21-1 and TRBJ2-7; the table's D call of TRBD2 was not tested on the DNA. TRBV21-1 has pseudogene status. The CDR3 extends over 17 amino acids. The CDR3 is CASSKAVSGPSSYEQYF. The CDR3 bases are TGTGCCAGCAGCAAAGCGGTCTCGGGTCCTAGCTCCTACGAGCAGTACTTC.

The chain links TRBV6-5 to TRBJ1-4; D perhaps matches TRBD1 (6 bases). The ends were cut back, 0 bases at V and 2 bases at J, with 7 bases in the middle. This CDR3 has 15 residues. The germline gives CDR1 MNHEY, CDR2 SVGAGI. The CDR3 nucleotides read TGTGCCAGCAGTTACTCACAGGGTACTAATGAAAAACTGTTTTTT. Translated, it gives CASSYSQGTNEKLFF.

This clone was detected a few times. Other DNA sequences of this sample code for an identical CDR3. The CDR3 protein is CASSLGPVYEQYF. CDR3 DNA: TGTGCCAGCAGCCTAGGCCCCGTCTACGAGCAGTACTTC. The V and J genes are TRBV7-3 and TRBJ2-7; no reliable D call. This CDR3 contains 13 residues. Trimming left V 5 bases short and J 3 bases short, with 11 bases between. Germline values: CDR1 SGHTA, CDR2 FQGTGA.

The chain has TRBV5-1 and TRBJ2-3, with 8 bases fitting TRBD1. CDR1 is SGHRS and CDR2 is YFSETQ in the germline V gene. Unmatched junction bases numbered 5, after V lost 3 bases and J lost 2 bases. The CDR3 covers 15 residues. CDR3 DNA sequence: TGCGCCAGCAGCTCGGGACAGGTTTTCACAGATACGCAGTATTTT. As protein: CASSSGQVFTDTQYF.

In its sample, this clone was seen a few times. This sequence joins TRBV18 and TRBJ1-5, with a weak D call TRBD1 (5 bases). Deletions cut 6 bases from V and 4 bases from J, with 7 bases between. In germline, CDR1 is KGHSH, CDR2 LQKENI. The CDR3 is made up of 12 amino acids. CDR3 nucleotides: TGTGCCAGCTCTGACAGAAATCAGCCCCAGCATTTT. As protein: CASSDRNQPQHF. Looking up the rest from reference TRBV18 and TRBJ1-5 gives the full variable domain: NAGVMQNPRHLVRRRGQEARLRCSPMKGHSHVYWYRQLPEEGLKFMVYLQKENIIDESGMPKERFSAEFPKEGPSILRIQQVVRGDSAAYFCASSDRNQPQHFGDGTRLSIL.

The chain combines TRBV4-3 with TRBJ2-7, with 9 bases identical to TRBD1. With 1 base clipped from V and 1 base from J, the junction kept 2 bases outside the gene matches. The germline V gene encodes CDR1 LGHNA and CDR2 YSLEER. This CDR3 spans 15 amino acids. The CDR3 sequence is CASSQAGTGSYEQYF. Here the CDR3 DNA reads TGCGCCAGCAGCCAAGCGGGGACAGGGTCCTACGAGCAGTACTTC.

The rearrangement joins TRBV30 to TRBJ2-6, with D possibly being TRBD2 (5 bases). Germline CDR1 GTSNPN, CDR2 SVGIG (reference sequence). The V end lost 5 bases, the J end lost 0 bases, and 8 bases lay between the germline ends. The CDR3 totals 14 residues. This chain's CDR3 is CAWSRDSGANVLTF. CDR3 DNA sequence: TGTGCCTGGTCCCGGGACTCTGGGGCCAACGTCCTGACTTTC.

The CDR3 coding sequence is TGTGCCAGCAGTCGCCTAGGCCCCCGGATCTTTGTGGCATACCCGGGACAGGTGTATGGCTACACCTTC. Amino acid sequence: CASSRLGPRIFVAYPGQVYGYTF. This rearrangement joins TRBV6-6 to TRBJ1-2, with TRBD1 matching 8 bases. The CDR3 has 23 amino acids. Germline V CDR1 and CDR2: MNHNY, SVGAGI (reference sequence). V lost 5 bases, J lost 5 bases, and 34 bases stayed unmatched.

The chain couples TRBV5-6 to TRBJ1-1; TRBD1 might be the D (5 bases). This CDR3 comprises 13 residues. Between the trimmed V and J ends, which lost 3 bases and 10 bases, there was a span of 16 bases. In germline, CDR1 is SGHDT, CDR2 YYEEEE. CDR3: CASSSSWQGRAFF. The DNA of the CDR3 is TGTGCCAGCAGCTCGTCTTGGCAGGGTCGAGCTTTCTTT.